This is a list of T cell receptor beta chains from one sample in a study of CXCR3-negative and CXCR3-positive naive CD8 T cells. TCRdb re-called the 5' RACE reads and shows each CDR3 protein once, DNA omitted. This listing includes 75,000 to 100,000 distinct CDR3 sequences. Material: naive CXCR3+ CD8+ T cells from blood. Receptors were obtained from a human donor in good health. Some clones in this sample may be carry-over from other donors' samples. CDR3s include the opening cysteine and the closing phenylalanine or tryptophan.

CASSEATVIEAFF	TRBJ1-1	TRBV25-1
CASSETMNTEAFF	TRBJ1-1	TRBV19
CASSSFELTSFGGYTF	TRBJ1-2	TRBV28
CASSSGNGNEQFF	TRBJ2-1	TRBV7-9
CSARGGADTEAFF	TRBJ1-1	TRBV20-1
CASSRPVDRSYEQYF	TRBJ2-7	TRBV3-1
CASSPKTGTYEQYF	TRBJ2-7	TRBV4-1
CASRKPGTATYNSPLHF	TRBJ1-6	TRBV27
CASSLPEQQLTQGEQYF	TRBJ2-7	TRBV5-1
CSARDEGGLILTDTQYF	TRBJ2-3	TRBV20-1
CASSPTNQGFWFF	TRBJ2-1	TRBV3-1
CASSLTGDMDTEAFF	TRBJ1-1	TRBV7-6
CASSQTPGLGYNEQFF	TRBJ2-1	TRBV4-1